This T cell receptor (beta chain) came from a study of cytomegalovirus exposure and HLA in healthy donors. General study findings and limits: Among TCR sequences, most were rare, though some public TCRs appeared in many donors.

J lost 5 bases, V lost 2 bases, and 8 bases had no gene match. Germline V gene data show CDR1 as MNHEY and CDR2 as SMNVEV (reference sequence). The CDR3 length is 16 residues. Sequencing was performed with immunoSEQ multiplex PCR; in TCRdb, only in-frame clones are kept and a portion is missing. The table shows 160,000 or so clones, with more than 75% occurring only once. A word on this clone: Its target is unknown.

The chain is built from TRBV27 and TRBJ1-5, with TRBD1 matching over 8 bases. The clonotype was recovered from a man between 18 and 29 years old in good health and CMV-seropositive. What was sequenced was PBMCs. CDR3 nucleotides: TGTGCCAGCAGTTTAGTAGGCAGGGGGCTGCATCAGCCCCAGCATTTT. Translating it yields CASSLVGRGLHQPQHF.